A selection of T cell receptor beta chains follows, all from one sample in a study of cytomegalovirus exposure and HLA in healthy donors. The assay was immunoSEQ multiplex PCR, and TCRdb's table has in-frame clones only and misses some. The sample has about 110,000 clones, around 86% seen once. The sequencing sample was made of PBMCs. The receptors originated from a middle-aged man in good health and CMV-seronegative. The CDR3 runs from the conserved cysteine through the conserved F or W. D genes are given only for firm matches. The size field is filled for only some rows; it gives once, few, many or a size class.

CDR3: CASTGATGNEQFF; DNA: TGTGCCAGCACCGGAGCAACAGGGAATGAGCAGTTCTTC; J: TRBJ2-1; V: TRBV6-1; size: .; D: .
CDR3: CASSQERLAGDLAKNIQYF; DNA: TGTGCCAGCAGCCAAGAGAGACTAGCGGGTGATCTAGCCAAAAACATTCAGTACTTC; J: TRBJ2-4; V: TRBV4-2; size: .; D: TRBD2
CDR3: CASSPRDRDTGELFF; DNA: TGTGCCAGCAGCCCCCGGGACAGGGACACCGGGGAGCTGTTTTTT; J: TRBJ2-2; V: TRBV7-9; size: .; D: TRBD1
CDR3: CAWRRIEVMVRNQPQHF; DNA: TGTGCCTGGAGGAGGATTGAAGTTATGGTCCGCAATCAGCCCCAGCATTTT; J: TRBJ1-5; V: TRBV30; size: .; D: .
CDR3: CATSLPRPQHF; DNA: TGTGCCACCAGCCTGCCGCGGCCCCAGCATTTT; J: TRBJ1-5; V: TRBV15; size: few; D: .
CDR3: CASSFNRAGGITNEKLFF; DNA: TGTGCCAGCAGTTTTAACCGCGCAGGGGGGATTACTAATGAAAAACTGTTTTTT; J: TRBJ1-4; V: TRBV27; size: .; D: TRBD1
CDR3: CASSLGTSGSTDTQYF; DNA: TGTGCCAGCAGCTTAGGGACTAGCGGGAGCACAGATACGCAGTATTTT; J: TRBJ2-3; V: TRBV11-3; size: .; D: TRBD2
CDR3: CASSLTSGGGTDTQYF; DNA: TGTGCCAGCAGTCTTACTAGCGGGGGGGGCACAGATACGCAGTATTTT; J: TRBJ2-3; V: TRBV2; size: .; D: TRBD2
CDR3: CASSLDGGWDTQYF; DNA: TGCGCCAGCAGCTTGGACGGAGGGTGGGATACGCAGTATTTT; J: TRBJ2-3; V: TRBV5-1; size: .; D: .
CDR3: CASSLVSTGAANEQYF; DNA: TGTGCCAGCAGCTTAGTTTCGACAGGGGCAGCGAACGAGCAGTACTTC; J: TRBJ2-7; V: TRBV11-2; size: .; D: TRBD1
CDR3: CASRGDSLNTEAFF; DNA: TGTGCCAGCAGGGGGGACTCCCTGAACACTGAAGCTTTCTTT; J: TRBJ1-1; V: TRBV7-3; size: .; D: .
CDR3: CASSLNPPGGRGKLFF; DNA: TGTGCCAGCAGCCTTAACCCTCCAGGGGGACGGGGAAAACTGTTTTTT; J: TRBJ1-4; V: TRBV6-6; size: .; D: TRBD1
CDR3: CASTPGATFSGANVLTF; DNA: TGTGCCAGCACCCCAGGGGCGACCTTCTCTGGGGCCAACGTCCTGACTTTC; J: TRBJ2-6; V: TRBV5-6; size: few; D: .
CDR3: CSVSEGGNVAFF; DNA: TGCAGCGTTTCTGAGGGGGGGAATGTAGCTTTCTTT; J: TRBJ1-1; V: TRBV29-1; size: .; D: .
CDR3: CASSILPPQGQGNEQFF; DNA: TGCGCCAGCTCTATCCTTCCCCCGCAGGGCCAGGGGAATGAGCAGTTCTTC; J: TRBJ2-1; V: TRBV5-1; size: .; D: .
CDR3: CASRRGDYGYTF; DNA: TGTGCCAGCAGACGGGGGGACTATGGCTACACCTTC; J: TRBJ1-2; V: TRBV25-1; size: .; D: .
CDR3: CASSFPSGDGETQYF; DNA: TGTGCCAGCAGCTTCCCCTCGGGTGATGGCGAGACCCAGTACTTC; J: TRBJ2-5; V: TRBV5-4; size: .; D: .
CDR3: CASSQDVGETQYF; DNA: TGTGCCAGCAGCCAAGATGTCGGGGAGACCCAGTACTTC; J: TRBJ2-5; V: TRBV4-2; size: .; D: .
CDR3: CAMRSSGASEQFF; DNA: TGTGCCATGAGATCCAGCGGGGCAAGTGAGCAGTTCTTC; J: TRBJ2-1; V: TRBV10-3; size: .; D: TRBD2
CDR3: CASSVTGTGKSPLHF; DNA: TGCGCCAGCAGCGTAACCGGGACAGGGAAATCACCCCTCCACTTT; J: TRBJ1-6; V: TRBV5-1; size: .; D: TRBD1
CDR3: CASSIQGAVNQPQHF; DNA: TGTGCCAGCAGCATACAGGGGGCGGTCAATCAGCCCCAGCATTTT; J: TRBJ1-5; V: TRBV5-4; size: .; D: TRBD1
CDR3: CASRRREGGMFF; DNA: TGTGCCAGCCGCCGGAGGGAGGGAGGAATGTTTTTT; J: TRBJ1-4; V: TRBV6-5; size: .; D: .
CDR3: CASQTRRVSEAFF; DNA: TGTGCCAGTCAAACCAGGAGGGTTTCGGAAGCTTTCTTT; J: TRBJ1-1; V: TRBV2; size: .; D: .